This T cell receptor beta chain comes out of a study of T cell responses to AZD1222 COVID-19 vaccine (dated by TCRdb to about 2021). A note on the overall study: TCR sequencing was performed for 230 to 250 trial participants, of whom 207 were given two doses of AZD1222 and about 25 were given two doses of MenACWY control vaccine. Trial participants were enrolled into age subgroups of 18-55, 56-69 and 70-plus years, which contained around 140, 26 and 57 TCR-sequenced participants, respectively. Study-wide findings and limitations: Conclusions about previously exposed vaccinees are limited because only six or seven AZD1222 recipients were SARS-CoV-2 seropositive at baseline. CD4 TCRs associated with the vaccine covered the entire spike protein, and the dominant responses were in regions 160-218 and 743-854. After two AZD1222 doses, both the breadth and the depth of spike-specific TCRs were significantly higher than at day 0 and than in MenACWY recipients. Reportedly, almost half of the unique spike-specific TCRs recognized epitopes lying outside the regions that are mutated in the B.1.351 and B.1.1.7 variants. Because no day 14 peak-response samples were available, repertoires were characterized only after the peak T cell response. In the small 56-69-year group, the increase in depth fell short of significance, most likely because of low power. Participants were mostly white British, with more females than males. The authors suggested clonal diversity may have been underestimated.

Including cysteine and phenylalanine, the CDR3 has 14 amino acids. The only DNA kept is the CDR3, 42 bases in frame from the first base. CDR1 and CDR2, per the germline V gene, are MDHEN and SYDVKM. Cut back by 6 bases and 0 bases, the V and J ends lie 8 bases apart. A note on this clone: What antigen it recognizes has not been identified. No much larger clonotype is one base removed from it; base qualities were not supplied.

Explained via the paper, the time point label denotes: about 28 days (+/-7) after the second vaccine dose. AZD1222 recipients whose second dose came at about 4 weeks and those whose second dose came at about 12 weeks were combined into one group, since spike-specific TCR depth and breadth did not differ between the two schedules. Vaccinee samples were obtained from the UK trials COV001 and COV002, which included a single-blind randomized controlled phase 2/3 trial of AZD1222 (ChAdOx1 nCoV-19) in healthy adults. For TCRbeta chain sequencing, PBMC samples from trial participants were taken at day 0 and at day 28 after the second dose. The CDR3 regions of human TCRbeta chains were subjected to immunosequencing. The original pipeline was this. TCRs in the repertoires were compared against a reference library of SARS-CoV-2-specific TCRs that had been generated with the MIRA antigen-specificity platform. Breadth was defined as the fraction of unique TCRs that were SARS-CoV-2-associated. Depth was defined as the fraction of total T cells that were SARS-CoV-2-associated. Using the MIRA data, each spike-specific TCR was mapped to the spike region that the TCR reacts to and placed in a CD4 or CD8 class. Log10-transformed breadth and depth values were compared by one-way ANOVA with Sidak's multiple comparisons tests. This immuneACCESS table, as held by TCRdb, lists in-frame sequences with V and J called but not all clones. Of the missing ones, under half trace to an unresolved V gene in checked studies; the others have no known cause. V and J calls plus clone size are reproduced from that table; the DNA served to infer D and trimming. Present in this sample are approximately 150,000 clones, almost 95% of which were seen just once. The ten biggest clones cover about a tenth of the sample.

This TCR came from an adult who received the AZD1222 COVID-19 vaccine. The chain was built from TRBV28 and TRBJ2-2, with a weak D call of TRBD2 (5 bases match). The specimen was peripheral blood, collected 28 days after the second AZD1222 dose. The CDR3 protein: CASSSGANTGELFF. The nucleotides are TGTGCCAGCAGCTCCGGGGCGAACACCGGGGAGCTGTTTTTT.